The 10 T cell receptor beta chains below all came from one sample that was sequenced in a study of tumor-infiltrating lymphocytes in localized non-small cell lung cancer. The assay was immunoSEQ multiplex PCR, and TCRdb's table has in-frame clones only and misses some. Of 10,000 to 13,000 clones in the sample, about 86% were seen once. Sequenced input: uninvolved lung tissue not adjacent to the tumor. These receptors originate from a human donor with non-small cell lung cancer.

The rearrangement links TRBV9 to TRBJ2-3, with 8 bases identical to TRBD2. This CDR3 comprises 14 residues. Germline-derived CDR1 and CDR2 are SGDLS and YYNGEE. The J segment lost 5 bases and the V segment lost 2 bases, leaving 4 bases of the junction unmatched. CDR3 in amino acids: CASSVRGAQDTQYF. CDR3 coding DNA: TGTGCCAGCAGCGTGCGGGGGGCGCAAGATACGCAGTATTTT.

This sequence joins TRBV7-9 and TRBJ2-7; D is ambiguous. Germline assignment: CDR1 SEHNR and CDR2 FQNEAQ (reference sequence). V lost 6 bases, J lost 0 bases, and 9 bases lay in between. The CDR3 runs 13 residues. The CDR3 loop is CASRHIVSYEQYF. CDR3 nucleotides: TGTGCCAGCAGGCACATAGTCTCCTACGAGCAGTACTTC.

The chain combines TRBV29-1 with TRBJ2-3, with TRBD1 matching over 9 bases. With V trimmed by 5 bases and J by 6 bases, 9 bases remained unmatched. The CDR3 totals 14 residues. Germline CDR1 SQVTM, CDR2 ANQGSEA. CDR3 amino acids: CSVTPGQGRDTQYF. The CDR3 DNA is TGCAGCGTTACTCCGGGACAGGGTCGCGATACGCAGTATTTT.

The V call is TRBV7-2, the J call TRBJ2-7, with D perhaps being TRBD1 or TRBD2 (5 bases each). CDR3 length: 15 amino acids. Trimming stripped 5 bases from V and 0 bases from J, with 14 bases between. CDR1 and CDR2 from the germline V gene are SGHTA and FQGNSA. The DNA for the CDR3 is TGTGCCAGCAGCCTCTCGGGACCTTCCTCCTACGAGCAGTACTTC. Translating it yields CASSLSGPSSYEQYF.

The V call is TRBV25-1, the J call TRBJ1-1; 10 bases line up with TRBD1. CDR1 and CDR2 from the germline V gene are MGHDK and SYGVNS. The CDR3 contains 16 residues. After removal of 3 bases from V and 5 bases from J, the junction contained 9 bases not matched to a gene. The CDR3 DNA sequence: TGTGCCAGCAGTGAGAATTTGGGGACAGGGGAAACTGAAGCTTTCTTT. Amino acids: CASSENLGTGETEAFF.

This chain connects TRBV2 to TRBJ1-3, with 8 positions matching TRBD1. Germline V lookup: CDR1 SNHLY, CDR2 FYNNEI. The CDR3 extends over 13 amino acids. V lost 6 bases and J lost 4; bases outside the gene matches: 2. The CDR3 sequence: CASRDREGNTIYF. The CDR3, as DNA: TGTGCCAGCAGGGACAGGGAAGGAAACACCATATATTTT.

The chain employs TRBV5-5 and TRBJ2-1; D is possibly TRBD2 (5 bases). Trimming took 4 bases from V and 6 from J, leaving 14 bases between them. The germline gives CDR1 SGHKS, CDR2 YYEKEE (reference sequence). The CDR3 loop spans 14 amino acids. The CDR3 nucleotides read TGTGCCAGCAGCCCGACACGGACTTTCAATGAGCAGTTCTTC. Amino acids: CASSPTRTFNEQFF.

J is TRBJ1-5 and V is TRBV6-5; no firm D call. Trimming took off 3 bases at V and 0 bases at J, with 12 bases between the two ends. CDR1 is MNHEY, CDR2 SVGAGI, per germline. The CDR3 contains 16 residues. The CDR3 loop reads CASSYGTRYSNQPQHF. The CDR3 coding sequence is TGTGCCAGCAGTTATGGTACGAGATATAGCAATCAGCCCCAGCATTTT.

The chain is built from TRBV6-1 and TRBJ1-6, with D unresolved. The CDR3 totals 14 residues. Germline CDR1 reads MNHNS; CDR2 reads SASEGT. Between the trimmed V and J ends, which lost 4 bases and 4 bases, there was a span of 8 bases. CDR3 DNA: TGTGCCAGCAGTGGGAGGGTTTATAATTCACCCCTCCACTTT. Its translation is CASSGRVYNSPLHF.

The chain has TRBV4-1 and TRBJ2-7, with D tentatively TRBD2 (6 bases). V was pared by 1 base and J by 1 base, with 11 bases between. The CDR3 is 15 residues long. The germline CDR1 and CDR2 sequences are MGHRA and YSYEKL. CDR3 loop: CASSQVGGASYEQYF. For the CDR3, the DNA is TGCGCCAGCAGCCAAGTCGGAGGGGCTTCCTACGAGCAGTACTTC.